The 18 T cell receptor beta chains below come from one sample, sequenced in a study of beta chain features in type 1 diabetes. General study results and limits: Moderate yet significant TCRB CDR3 shortening was seen in Type 1 diabetes patients in all four CD4+ subsets.

For these receptors, no antigen is known. Of the isolated RNA, all was reverse transcribed, and so the sequenced material was expressed TCRB transcripts. Profiling relied on immunoSEQ multiplex PCR, and the TCRdb table lists in-frame clones only, not all of them. The table shows a few hundred thousand clones, with 9.6% occurring only once. The sample taken for sequencing was central memory CD4+ T cells from blood. The receptor source for this set is a man aged 25 to 45 with type 1 diabetes.

This clone was counted between two and nine times. The chain is built from TRBV6-5 and TRBJ2-7, with 8 positions matching TRBD1. The J segment lost 6 bases and the V segment lost 7 bases, leaving 8 bases of the junction unmatched. Germline V gives CDR1 MNHEY, CDR2 SVGAGI. This CDR3 contains 13 residues. Here the CDR3 reads CASTNSGTGEQYF. The CDR3 DNA reads as TGTGCCAGCACAAATTCAGGGACAGGCGAGCAGTACTTC.

This clone was seen a few times. This sequence joins TRBV19 and TRBJ1-2; no reliable D call. V lost 5 bases and J 2 bases, leaving 18 bases between the germline ends. Germline lookup yields CDR1 LNHDA and CDR2 SQIVND (reference sequence). The CDR3 extends over 16 amino acids. CDR3 DNA: TGTGCCAGTAGTGCCCGCCATGGGAAAGTAAACTATGGCTACACCTTC. Translation gives CASSARHGKVNYGYTF.

This clone was observed many times. The chain recombines TRBV14 with TRBJ1-2; the D is unclear. Germline CDR1 and CDR2: SGHDN and FVKESK. Trimming shortened V by 5 bases and J by 5 bases, and 12 bases separated the two germline ends. The CDR3 spans 13 residues. CDR3: CASSDSPGYGYTF. DNA of the CDR3: TGTGCCAGCAGCGATTCGCCCGGGTATGGCTACACCTTC.

This clone was seen a handful of times. The chain couples TRBV5-4 to TRBJ2-1; 10 nucleotides align to TRBD2. Germline lookup yields CDR1 SGHNT and CDR2 YYREEE (reference sequence). This CDR3 is built from 15 residues. V dropped 1 base and J dropped 4; count of bases not matched to a gene: 2. The CDR3 region has the DNA TGTGCCAGCAGCTTGTCGACTAGCGGGTACAATGAGCAGTTCTTC. This gives the protein CASSLSTSGYNEQFF. Complete variable domain (other parts from reference TRBV5-4 and TRBJ2-1): ETGVTQSPTHLIKTRGQQVTLRCSSQSGHNTVSWYQQALGQGPQFIFQYYREEENGRGNFPPRFSGLQFPNYSSELNVNALELDDSALYLCASSLSTSGYNEQFFGPGTRLTVL.

This sequence joins TRBV18 and TRBJ2-1; D not resolved. Looked up from germline, CDR1 is KGHSH and CDR2 is LQKENI. The V end lost 3 bases, the J end lost 5 bases, and 11 bases lay between the germline ends. This CDR3 is 14 amino acids long. Written as DNA, the CDR3 is TGTGCCAGCTCACCCCTTTACGTGAACAATGAGCAGTTCTTC. Translation gives CASSPLYVNNEQFF.

This clone was seen a few times. This chain links TRBV29-1 with TRBJ1-4; D might be TRBD1 (6 bases). Between the trimmed V and J ends, which lost 4 bases and 8 bases, there was a span of 14 bases. CDR1 is SQVTM and CDR2 is ANQGSEA in the germline V gene. The CDR3 loop spans 13 amino acids. The CDR3, as DNA: TGCAGCGTTGGAGGGGGGCCAAGGGAAAAACTGTTTTTT. Its protein is CSVGGGPREKLFF. The variable domain in full, with the rest retrieved from reference TRBV29-1 and TRBJ1-4, is SAVISQKPSRDICQRGTSLTIQCQVDSQVTMMFWYRQQPGQSLTLIATANQGSEATYESGFVIDKFPISRPNLTFSTLTVSNMSPEDSSIYLCSVGGGPREKLFFGSGTQLSVL.

This clone turned up a few times. This chain links TRBV6-5 with TRBJ2-7, with 8 bases identical to TRBD1. The CDR3 is 14 amino acids. The V segment lost 5 bases and the J segment 0 bases; nucleotides outside the gene matches: 3. Germline CDR1 reads MNHEY; CDR2 reads SVGAGI. In DNA, the CDR3 is TGTGCCAGCAGTCGACAGGGGAACTCCTACGAGCAGTACTTC. Protein sequence: CASSRQGNSYEQYF.

With respect to this clone: One end of the junction varies from germline; a read error may be responsible. The chain employs TRBV27 and TRBJ1-1; 9 nucleotides align to TRBD1. In germline, CDR1 is MNHEY, CDR2 SMNVEV (reference sequence). The CDR3 loop spans 13 amino acids. CDR3 DNA sequence: TGTGCCAGCAGTTCATCACAGGGGGCCGTCATCCTCTTT. The encoded protein is CASSSSQGAVILF.

The chain combines TRBV19 with TRBJ2-5; 7 bases agree with TRBD2. Trimming at V came to 9 bases and at J to 3 bases, leaving 7 bases not matched to a gene. This CDR3 is built from 13 residues. CDR1 is LNHDA and CDR2 is SQIVND in the germline V gene (reference sequence). The CDR3 sequence: CASRPTSKETQYF. The CDR3 coding sequence is TGTGCCAGCAGACCGACTAGCAAAGAGACCCAGTACTTC.

This clone was picked up many times. The chain carries TRBV9 and TRBJ2-2; D remains ambiguous. V lost 6 bases and J 7 bases, leaving 7 bases between the germline ends. Germline CDR1 SGDLS, CDR2 YYNGEE. The length of the CDR3 is 11 residues. The CDR3 loop is CASNLHGELFF. In DNA, the CDR3 is TGTGCCAGCAATCTACACGGGGAGCTGTTTTTT. Using reference TRBV9 and TRBJ2-2 for the parts outside the CDR3, the full variable domain is DSGVTQTPKHLITATGQRVTLRCSPRSGDLSVYWYQQSLDQGLQFLIQYYNGEERAKGNILERFSAQQFPDLHSELNLSSLELGDSALYFCASNLHGELFFGEGSRLTVL.

This clone has more than one count but fewer than ten. The J gene is TRBJ2-4, the V gene TRBV5-1; 7 nucleotides match TRBD1. CDR1 is SGHRS, CDR2 YFSETQ, per germline. This CDR3 region has 14 residues. V lost 0 bases and J lost 5; bases outside the gene matches: 2. In nucleotides, the CDR3 is TGCGCCAGCAGCTTGGACAGGGGCCAAAACATTCAGTACTTC. Its translation: CASSLDRGQNIQYF.

This clone was seen a few times. The rearrangement links TRBV30 to TRBJ1-5; D is unclear. CDR1 is GTSNPN and CDR2 is SVGIG in the germline V gene (reference sequence). V was shortened by 1 base and J by 0 bases, with 10 bases between the two germline ends. CDR3 length: 15 amino acids. In DNA form, the CDR3 reads TGTGCCTGGAGTGCCCATGCTTATAGCAATCAGCCCCAGCATTTT. It specifies CAWSAHAYSNQPQHF.

The table lists this clone with a few counts. The rearrangement links TRBV28 to TRBJ1-1; a possible D gene is TRBD1 (6 bases). Germline assignment: CDR1 MDHEN and CDR2 SYDVKM. The V end lost 5 bases, the J end lost 9 bases, and 19 bases lay between the germline ends. The CDR3 runs 14 residues. The CDR3 bases are TGTGCCAGCAGTCCCCAATGGGGGGCGCGACAAGCTTTCTTT. Residues: CASSPQWGARQAFF.

This chain links TRBV10-3 with TRBJ2-5; 9 bases match TRBD2. The end of the DNA fits TRBJ2-7 better, so the J call may be wrong. There are 17 residues in the CDR3. CDR1 and CDR2 from the germline V gene are ENHRY and SYGVKD. The CDR3 sequence: CAISEGAGGGQAYEQYF. The CDR3 DNA sequence: TGTGCCATCAGTGAGGGAGCGGGAGGTGGGCAAGCCTACGAGCAGTACTTC.

This clone was counted only a few times. V and J are TRBV4-3 and TRBJ1-5; D perhaps matches TRBD1 (6 bases). This CDR3 spans 17 amino acids. The V gene lost 1 base and the J gene lost 5 bases, with 18 bases spanning the gap. From germline, CDR1 is LGHNA and CDR2 YSLEER. The CDR3 loop is CASSQGGGEGIYQPQHF. The CDR3 nucleotides read TGCGCCAGCAGCCAAGGGGGGGGCGAAGGGATTTATCAGCCCCAGCATTTT.

The chain employs TRBV6-5 and TRBJ2-2; D is tentatively TRBD1 or TRBD2 (6 bases each). CDR1 and CDR2 from the germline V gene are MNHEY and SVGAGI. Trimming removed 6 bases from V and 5 bases from J, with 13 bases in between. The CDR3 is 14 residues long. Here the CDR3 reads CASSPRGGTGELFF. CDR3 nucleotide sequence: TGTGCCAGCAGCCCCAGGGGAGGAACCGGGGAGCTGTTTTTT.

In its sample, this clone was seen a few times. The V call is TRBV11-2, the J call TRBJ2-2; 8 positions agree with TRBD2. There are 17 residues in the CDR3. V gave up 3 bases and J gave up 4 bases; unmatched junction bases: 10. Germline V gives CDR1 SGHAT, CDR2 FQNNGV. CDR3: CASSFQRTSFGTGELFF. In DNA, the CDR3 is TGTGCCAGCAGCTTTCAAAGGACTAGCTTCGGCACCGGGGAGCTGTTTTTT.

In this sample, this clone turned up a few times. Written as DNA, the CDR3 is TGCGCCAGCAGCCACGACAGGCCCTATGGCTACACCTTC. Translated: CASSHDRPYGYTF. The chain has TRBV5-1 and TRBJ1-2; weak D call: TRBD1 (6 bases). The CDR3 has 13 residues. The germline V gene has CDR1 SGHRS and CDR2 YFSETQ. The ends were cut back, 4 bases at V and 4 bases at J, with 11 bases in the middle.